These 29 T cell receptor beta chains share one sample of origin, sequenced in a study of blood T cells in healthy people across ages. The authors ran a second PCR of roughly 6 to 12 cycles using a sample-barcoded 5' primer and a J-beta primer mix. One entry per CDR3 protein results from TCRdb running MiXCR on the 5' RACE reads. The table records roughly 830,000 distinct CDR3 sequences, around 68% of them present only once. The sample consisted of blood. The receptors shown here come from a young man in good health.

CDR3 in amino acids: CASSRGLGGNYEQYF. The CDR3 DNA reads TGCGCCAGCAGCCGAGGGCTAGGGGGGAACTACGAGCAGTACTTC. The chain joins TRBV4-3 to TRBJ2-7; D is tentatively TRBD1 or TRBD2 (6 bases each). The CDR3 runs 15 residues. Germline assignment: CDR1 LGHNA and CDR2 YSLEER. V lost 4 bases and J lost 3, with 16 bases in between.

The sample holds a few counts of this clonotype. This chain links TRBV14 with TRBJ2-6; D not certain. CDR3 size: 12 residues. Looked up from germline, CDR1 is SGHDN and CDR2 is FVKESK. V dropped 4 bases and J dropped 9 bases, with 7 bases sitting between them. CDR3 in DNA: TGTGCCAGCAGCCGACTCAACAACGTCCTGACTTTC. Its translation is CASSRLNNVLTF.

This sequence joins TRBV10-2 and TRBJ2-7; the D gene is possibly TRBD2 (7 bases). V dropped 9 bases and J dropped 6 bases, with 12 bases sitting between them. The CDR3 consists of 11 residues. Looked up from germline, CDR1 is WSHSY and CDR2 is SAAADI. As DNA, the CDR3 is TGCGCCAGTTGGGGGGGGCCCGAGCAGTACTTC. Protein product: CASWGGPEQYF.

CDR3 DNA: TGTGCCAGCAGTTGGCTTAGGGCCGAGACCCAGTACTTC. Its translation: CASSWLRAETQYF. This chain joins TRBV6-5 and TRBJ2-7; D not certain. The end of the DNA fits TRBJ2-5 better, so the J call may be wrong. This CDR3 region has 13 residues. CDR1 is MNHEY, CDR2 SVGAGI, per germline.

The gene calls are TRBV13 and TRBJ2-7, with TRBD1 as a possible D gene (6 bases). Between the trimmed V and J ends, which lost 5 bases and 3 bases, there was a span of 14 bases. This CDR3 region has 14 residues. Germline V gene lookup returns CDR1 PRHDT and CDR2 FYEKMQ (reference sequence). CDR3 coding DNA: TGTGCCAGCAGCCCTGGACAGAGCCACTACGAGCAGTACTTC. Protein: CASSPGQSHYEQYF.

The chain links TRBV29-1 to TRBJ2-1; 7 positions agree with TRBD1. V was clipped by 4 bases and J by 2 bases; unmatched bases: 5. The CDR3 is made up of 14 amino acids. Germline V lookup: CDR1 SQVTM, CDR2 ANQGSEA. The CDR3 sequence: CSVVSDRAYNEQFF. The CDR3 nucleotides are TGCAGCGTTGTGAGTGACAGGGCCTACAATGAGCAGTTCTTC.

This clonotype was seen just once. This chain joins TRBV7-2 and TRBJ2-7, with D tentatively TRBD2 (6 bases). In germline, CDR1 is SGHTA, CDR2 FQGNSA. This CDR3 has 16 amino acids. The V end lost 5 bases, the J end lost 6 bases, and 23 bases lay between the germline ends. The CDR3 sequence: CASSPDGLLGRREQYF. In nucleotides, the CDR3 is TGTGCCAGCAGCCCAGACGGCCTGCTGGGGAGGCGCGAGCAGTACTTC.

This clonotype occurred a few times. The J gene is TRBJ2-3, the V gene TRBV7-3; D perhaps matches TRBD1 (7 bases). The germline V gene has CDR1 SGHTA and CDR2 FQGTGA. The ends were cut back, 5 bases at V and 5 bases at J, with 14 bases in the middle. The CDR3 is 14 amino acids. The CDR3 sequence is CASSPNRGGDTQYF. CDR3 nucleotides: TGTGCCAGCAGCCCGAACAGGGGAGGAGATACGCAGTATTTT. The entire variable domain, with the rest obtained from reference TRBV7-3 and TRBJ2-3, is as follows: GAGVSQTPSNKVTEKGKYVELRCDPISGHTALYWYRQSLGQGPEFLIYFQGTGAADDSGLPNDRFFAVRPEGSVSTLKIQRTERGDSAVYLCASSPNRGGDTQYFGPGTRLTVL.

This rearrangement joins TRBV20-1 to TRBJ1-1; D perhaps matches TRBD1 (6 bases). The V and J ends lost 0 bases and 3 bases respectively, with 20 bases between them. CDR3 length equals 17 residues. Per germline, CDR1 DFQATT and CDR2 SNEGSKA (reference sequence). CDR3 sequence (DNA): TGCAGTGCTAGAGATCGGGGATTGTGGGGGGCGTACACTGAAGCTTTCTTT. Its translation: CSARDRGLWGAYTEAFF.

This clonotype was seen more than once but under ten times. This sequence joins TRBV7-2 and TRBJ2-7; D unresolved. The CDR3 sequence is 14 residues long. The germline V gene has CDR1 SGHTA and CDR2 FQGNSA. Deletions cut 2 bases from V and 0 bases from J, with 8 bases between. DNA for the CDR3: TGTGCCAGCAGCTTATACGCAAACTCCTACGAGCAGTACTTC. This codes for CASSLYANSYEQYF.

This clonotype was recorded a few times. V usage is TRBV4-2 and J usage is TRBJ2-7, with 8 bases fitting TRBD1. This CDR3 region has 17 residues. V shed 4 bases and J 0 bases; nucleotides not matched to a gene: 11. CDR1 is LGHNA, CDR2 YNFKEQ, per germline. The DNA for the CDR3 is TGTGCCAGCAGCCCAGTACAGGGGGATAGACTCTCCTACGAGCAGTACTTC. Its translation is CASSPVQGDRLSYEQYF.

This CDR3 is CASRWTSGDSYEQYF. CDR3 in DNA: TGTGCCAGCAGGTGGACTAGCGGTGACTCCTACGAGCAGTACTTC. The chain is built from TRBV6-2 or TRBV6-3 and TRBJ2-4, with TRBD2 matching 10 bases. The tail of the sequence fits TRBJ2-7 better, so the J call may be wrong. The CDR3 covers 15 residues. CDR1 and CDR2 from the germline V gene are MNHEY and SVGEGT.

In this sample, this clonotype turned up once. V is TRBV5-1 and J is TRBJ2-3; 8 positions match TRBD1. This CDR3 is 13 amino acids long. Trimming removed 7 bases from V and 6 bases from J; junction bases left unmatched: 7. Germline V CDR1 and CDR2: SGHRS, YFSETQ. The CDR3 protein is CASAGTGGDTQYF. For the CDR3, the DNA is TGCGCCAGCGCCGGGACAGGAGGGGATACGCAGTATTTT.

The V gene is TRBV20-1, the J gene TRBJ1-2, with D maybe TRBD1 (5 bases). The ends were cut back, 5 bases at V and 1 base at J, with 11 bases in the middle. CDR1 is DFQATT and CDR2 is SNEGSKA in the germline V gene (reference sequence). The CDR3 contains 13 residues. The CDR3 loop is CSAPGNLNYGYTF. The CDR3, as DNA: TGCAGTGCTCCAGGGAACCTTAACTATGGCTACACCTTC.

V and J are TRBV9 and TRBJ1-2; 10 bases map to TRBD1. The V and J ends lost 0 bases and 6 bases, in that order; junction bases with no gene match: 11. Germline-derived CDR1 and CDR2 are SGDLS and YYNGEE. The CDR3 consists of 17 residues. The CDR3 region has the DNA TGTGCCAGCAGCGTAGGGTTTCGCGTGACAGGGGGCAATGGCTACACCTTC. Protein sequence: CASSVGFRVTGGNGYTF.

V and J are TRBV7-9 and TRBJ2-7, with D unclear. The CDR3 contains 14 residues. Germline V gene sequence: CDR1 SEHNR, CDR2 FQNEAQ (reference sequence). V lost 2 bases to trimming and J lost 6 bases, with 14 bases between them. CDR3 sequence: CASSLYGMVVEQYF. The CDR3 nucleotides are TGTGCCAGCAGCTTATATGGGATGGTGGTCGAGCAGTACTTC.

This clonotype was found once. V is TRBV27 and J is TRBJ2-7, with 11 bases lining up with TRBD1. The closer fit of TRBJ2-5 to the DNA end suggests the J call may be wrong. The CDR3 has 15 residues. The germline V gene encodes CDR1 MNHEY and CDR2 SMNVEV (reference sequence). CDR3 DNA sequence: TGTGCCAGCAGCCTTGGGACAGGGGGGAAAGAGACCCAGTACTTC. It codes for CASSLGTGGKETQYF.

This clonotype was seen more than once but under ten times. This chain uses TRBV3-1 with TRBJ2-7; no clear D gene. Germline CDR1 reads LGHDT; CDR2 reads YNNKEL (reference sequence). The CDR3 has 15 residues. Trimming left V 4 bases short and J 5 bases short, with 18 bases between. The chain's CDR3 is CASSPRWSPVHEQYF. CDR3 nucleotides: TGTGCCAGCAGCCCCCGGTGGAGTCCGGTCCACGAGCAGTACTTC.

This clonotype was counted between two and nine times. J is TRBJ2-4 and V is TRBV4-3; D is possibly TRBD1 (6 bases). V was clipped by 0 bases and J by 8 bases, with 17 bases between them. Germline V CDR1 and CDR2: LGHNA, YSLEER. This CDR3 is 16 amino acids long. The CDR3 spells CASSQEVGRGIDIQYF. The CDR3 nucleotides read TGCGCCAGCAGCCAAGAAGTGGGCAGGGGTATCGACATTCAGTACTTC.

This clonotype appeared a few times. V is TRBV29-1 and J is TRBJ2-5; no clear D gene. The CDR3 totals 13 residues. V lost 8 bases, J lost 5 bases, and 18 bases lay in between. Germline V gene sequence: CDR1 SQVTM, CDR2 ANQGSEA. CDR3 nucleotides: TGCAGCACCCATTTGAGCGCCGGGGAGACCCAGTACTTC. As protein: CSTHLSAGETQYF.

This clonotype was counted only a few times. V is TRBV20-1 and J is TRBJ2-5; D gene uncertain. Germline assignment: CDR1 DFQATT and CDR2 SNEGSKA (reference sequence). Trimming cost V 4 bases and J 5 bases, with 14 bases left between them. The CDR3 length is 13 residues. CDR3 residues: CSATTEGEETQYF. DNA for the CDR3: TGCAGTGCTACCACGGAAGGCGAGGAGACCCAGTACTTC.

The gene calls are TRBV20-1 and TRBJ2-7; perhaps TRBD2 as D (7 bases). With 4 bases removed from V and 0 bases from J, the gap between germline ends came to 16 bases. The CDR3 spans 15 residues. CDR1 is DFQATT and CDR2 is SNEGSKA in the germline V gene (reference sequence). DNA of the CDR3: TGCAGTGCTAAAGCCCTAGGGGGGGACTCCTACGAGCAGTACTTC. Translated: CSAKALGGDSYEQYF.

The rearrangement uses TRBV11-2 and TRBJ2-1; 7 nucleotides align to TRBD1. The CDR3 loop spans 16 amino acids. CDR1 SGHAT and CDR2 FQNNGV come from the germline V gene. J was trimmed by 2 bases and V by 3 bases; bases with no gene match: 7. CDR3 loop: CASSLAYRGPYNEQFF. DNA for the CDR3: TGTGCCAGCAGCTTGGCCTACAGGGGACCCTACAATGAGCAGTTCTTC.

Remarks on this clonotype: A clone one base away is much larger, so this may be a read error. The J gene is TRBJ2-5, the V gene TRBV7-3; the D gene is possibly TRBD2 (6 bases). The length of the CDR3 is 14 residues. Germline V gene data show CDR1 as SGHTA and CDR2 as FQGTGA. The CDR3 sequence: CASSLGGLQEIQYF. Written as DNA, the CDR3 is TGTGCCAGCAGCTTAGGAGGGCTCCAAGAGATCCAGTACTTC.

The V and J genes are TRBV7-2 and TRBJ2-7; D might be TRBD2 (5 bases). CDR1 is SGHTA and CDR2 is FQGNSA in the germline V gene. Trimming stripped 5 bases from V and 2 bases from J, with 7 bases between. CDR3 length: 12 residues. CDR3 nucleotides: TGTGCCAGCAGCGGACTCCCCTACGAGCAGTACTTC. Its translation is CASSGLPYEQYF.

CDR3: CSARHETEIGYEQYF. The DNA for the CDR3 is TGCAGTGCTAGGCATGAAACTGAGATAGGCTACGAGCAGTACTTC. The gene calls are TRBV20-1 and TRBJ2-7; no clear D. CDR3 length: 15 residues. Trimming took 3 bases from V and 3 from J, leaving 18 bases between them. CDR1 and CDR2 (germline): DFQATT, SNEGSKA (reference sequence).

The chain recombines TRBV27 with TRBJ2-7; D uncertain. The CDR3 runs 14 residues. Trimming shortened V by 3 bases and J by 0 bases, and 9 bases separated the two germline ends. Germline CDR1 MNHEY, CDR2 SMNVEV (reference sequence). CDR3 nucleotides: TGTGCCAGCAGTTTGGGCCAGAGCTCCTACGAGCAGTACTTC. Translated, it gives CASSLGQSSYEQYF.

In its sample, this clonotype was seen a few times. The chain has TRBV15 and TRBJ2-7, with 10 bases that match TRBD2. J was trimmed by 0 bases and V by 5 bases; bases with no gene match: 4. CDR3 length: 15 residues. Germline V gene lookup returns CDR1 LNHNV and CDR2 YYDKDF (reference sequence). DNA of the CDR3: TGTGCCACCAGCTTGACTAGCGGGCACTCCTACGAGCAGTACTTC. Amino acid sequence: CATSLTSGHSYEQYF.

A word on this clonotype: At one of its ends the junction is not consistent with the germline gene, which may arise from a read error. The chain joins TRBV28 to TRBJ2-5, with 10 bases lining up with TRBD2. This CDR3 comprises 17 residues. Germline values: CDR1 MDHEN, CDR2 SYDVKM. Written as DNA, the CDR3 is TGTGCCAGCAGTTTGGGTACTAGCGGGGTGTACCAAGAGACCCGGTACTTC. Its translation: CASSLGTSGVYQETRYF.